This T cell receptor (beta chain) derives from a study of technical replicates of blood from a few donors (dated by TCRdb to about 2017). The germline V gene sets CDR1 to MNHEY and CDR2 to SVGAGI. V sheds 3 bases and J sheds 1 base, leaving 13 bases between their ends. There are 15 amino acids in the CDR3, from cysteine to phenylalanine inclusive. The entry retains the CDR3 DNA only, 45 bases that are in frame from base 1. In the case of this clone: Its antigen is unknown. Base quality data are lacking; no much larger clone is found one base away.

Library preparation was by the immunoSEQ multiplex PCR assay. In its TCRdb copy, this immuneACCESS table keeps in-frame sequences only and misses some clones. Where compared with another copy, unresolved V genes explain less than half of these, and the others have no known cause. For this sample the table gives fewer than 100,000 clones, of which 70% to 90% were detected only once. The ten largest make up approximately 0.42% of the sample. Here the chain combines TRBV6-5 and TRBJ2-7, with a tentative D gene TRBD2 over 5 matching bases. The sequence was collected from a human donor in good health. Sequences were obtained from T cells isolated from PBMCs. The DNA sequence is as follows: TGTGCCAGCAGTTATAGAGCGGTCTCTTCCTACGAGCAGTACTTC. It specifies CASSYRAVSSYEQYF.